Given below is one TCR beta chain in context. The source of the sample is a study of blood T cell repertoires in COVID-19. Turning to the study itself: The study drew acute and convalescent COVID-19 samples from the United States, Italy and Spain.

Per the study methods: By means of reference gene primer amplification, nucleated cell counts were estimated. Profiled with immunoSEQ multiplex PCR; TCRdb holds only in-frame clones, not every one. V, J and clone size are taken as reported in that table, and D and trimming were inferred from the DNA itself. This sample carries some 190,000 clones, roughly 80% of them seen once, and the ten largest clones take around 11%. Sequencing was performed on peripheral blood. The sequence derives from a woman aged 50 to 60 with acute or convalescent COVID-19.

The CDR3 loop is CATSDSTFFYGYTF. As DNA, the CDR3 is TGTGCCACCAGTGATTCGACATTCTTCTATGGCTACACCTTC. The chain has TRBV24-1 and TRBJ1-2; D remains unclear. CDR1 KGHDR and CDR2 SFDVKD come from the germline V gene. CDR3 length equals 14 residues. V was cut by 2 bases and J by 4 bases, with 10 bases left in between.